What follows are 30 T cell receptor beta chains derived from one specimen sequenced in a study of blood T cell repertoires in COVID-19. The data were produced by immunoSEQ multiplex PCR, yet TCRdb's version contains in-frame clones alone and is incomplete. The sample has around 300,000 clones; more than 75% are singletons. Material for sequencing was peripheral blood. These receptors came from a woman between 50 and 59 years old with active or convalescent COVID-19.

There are a few counts of this clone. The chain carries TRBV24-1 and TRBJ2-1; TRBD2 might be the D (6 bases). The V and J ends lost 3 bases and 5 bases respectively, with 16 bases between them. The length of the CDR3 is 16 residues. In germline, CDR1 is KGHDR, CDR2 SFDVKD. CDR3 residues: CATSDASGSRDNEQFF. The CDR3 coding sequence is TGTGCCACCAGTGATGCCTCCGGGAGCCGGGACAATGAGCAGTTCTTC.

This chain uses TRBV11-2 with TRBJ2-2; no clear D. The CDR3 extends over 13 amino acids. The V gene lost 8 bases and the J gene lost 4 bases, with 11 bases spanning the gap. Looked up from germline, CDR1 is SGHAT and CDR2 is FQNNGV. CDR3 bases: TGTGCCAGCGCAGCCTCAGGCACCGGGGAGCTGTTTTTT. Its translation: CASAASGTGELFF.

CDR3 in amino acids: CASSLSGTGSSYEQYF. The DNA of the CDR3 is TGTGCCAGCAGTTTATCCGGGACAGGGAGCTCCTACGAGCAGTACTTC. The rearrangement joins TRBV28 to TRBJ2-7; 9 positions agree with TRBD1. The germline gives CDR1 MDHEN, CDR2 SYDVKM. Trimming took 1 base from V and 0 from J; bases not matched to a gene: 4. The CDR3 has 16 residues.

The V and J genes are TRBV28 and TRBJ2-7; 7 nucleotides match TRBD2. The CDR3 has 15 amino acids. CDR1 MDHEN and CDR2 SYDVKM come from the germline V gene. V lost 8 bases and J lost 2; bases outside the gene matches: 12. The DNA of the CDR3 is TGTGCCAGCGGCGGCCTTAGGGACTACACCTACGAGCAGTACTTC. This gives the protein CASGGLRDYTYEQYF.

This clone was recorded only once. This chain's CDR3 is CAWSAWEESYEQYF. For the CDR3, the DNA is TGTGCCTGGAGTGCGTGGGAGGAATCCTACGAGCAGTACTTC. The rearrangement joins TRBV30 to TRBJ2-7; TRBD2 is a possible D gene (6 bases). The V and J ends lost 1 base and 1 base respectively, with 11 bases between them. This CDR3 is 14 amino acids long. Germline assignment: CDR1 GTSNPN and CDR2 SVGIG (reference sequence).

The CDR3 sequence is CASSYSPEVTYEQYF. The CDR3, as DNA: TGTGCCAGCAGTTACTCCCCGGAGGTAACCTACGAGCAGTACTTC. The chain combines TRBV6-2 or TRBV6-3 with TRBJ2-7; D perhaps matches TRBD2 (5 bases). Trimming took off 0 bases at V and 2 bases at J, with 11 bases between the two ends. From germline, CDR1 is MNHEY and CDR2 SVGEGT. The CDR3 is made up of 15 amino acids.

This clone has only one observation. The CDR3 is CASSPVREASYEQYF. The CDR3 region has the DNA TGTGCCAGCTCACCAGTCAGGGAGGCCTCCTACGAGCAGTACTTC. The rearrangement joins TRBV18 to TRBJ2-7; possibly TRBD2 for D (6 bases). Germline lookup yields CDR1 KGHSH and CDR2 LQKENI. This CDR3 spans 15 amino acids. V gave up 2 bases and J gave up 0 bases, with 11 bases separating them.

Only one count was recorded for this clone. DNA of the CDR3: TGTGCCAGCTCGGGACAGGGAATAGCCGGGGAGCTGTTTTTT. Translating gives CASSGQGIAGELFF. The chain joins TRBV2 to TRBJ2-2, with 9 bases lining up with TRBD1. Germline CDR1 and CDR2: SNHLY and FYNNEI. This CDR3 comprises 14 residues. V shed 8 bases, J shed 6 bases, and the junction held 7 bases outside the gene matches.

This clone appeared a few times. The genes are TRBV5-8 and TRBJ1-1; D unresolved. The germline V and J ends were trimmed by 3 bases and 5 bases, with 14 bases remaining between them. The CDR3 runs 14 residues. The germline gives CDR1 SGHTS, CDR2 YDEGEE. The CDR3 DNA reads as TGTGCCAGCAGCTCCCACCTGACTTGGACTGAAGCTTTCTTT. This encodes CASSSHLTWTEAFF.

This sequence joins TRBV4-3 and TRBJ1-1; 12 nucleotides agree with TRBD1. Per the germline V gene, CDR1 is LGHNA and CDR2 is YSLEER. The V gene end was trimmed by 3 bases and the J gene end by 4 bases; junction bases not matched to a gene: 12. The CDR3 sequence is 18 residues long. CDR3 nucleotide sequence: TGCGCCAGCAGCCAGTCGTGGGCACCGGGACAGGGGGCCACTGAAGCTTTCTTT. Protein sequence: CASSQSWAPGQGATEAFF.

The V and J genes are TRBV27 and TRBJ1-4, with 8 bases fitting TRBD1. The CDR3 sequence is 14 residues long. V was clipped by 3 bases and J by 5 bases; unmatched bases: 2. Germline loops: CDR1 MNHEY, CDR2 SMNVEV (reference sequence). CDR3 in amino acids: CASSFGTGNEKLFF. CDR3 coding DNA: TGTGCCAGCAGTTTTGGGACAGGAAATGAAAAACTGTTTTTT. The variable domain in full, completed from reference TRBV27 and TRBJ1-4, reads EAQVTQNPRYLITVTGKKLTVTCSQNMNHEYMSWYRQDPGLGLRQIYYSMNVEVTDKGDVPEGYKVSRKEKRNFPLILESPSPNQTSLYFCASSFGTGNEKLFFGSGTQLSVL.

With regard to this clone: This CDR3 is also generated by other DNA sequences in the sample. This rearrangement joins TRBV5-1 to TRBJ1-5, with a tentative D call TRBD1 (5 bases). Trimming removed 0 bases at V and 1 base at J, with 5 bases between. The CDR3 is made up of 14 amino acids. Germline V gene data show CDR1 as SGHRS and CDR2 as YFSETQ. CDR3: CASSLDRSNQPQHF. The CDR3 nucleotides read TGCGCCAGCAGCTTGGACAGGAGCAATCAGCCCCAGCATTTT.

The rearrangement joins TRBV6-2 or TRBV6-3 to TRBJ1-1, with D maybe TRBD1 (5 bases). The CDR3 runs to 15 residues. Per the germline V gene, CDR1 is MNHEY and CDR2 is SVGEGT. V gave up 6 bases and J gave up 0 bases, with 14 bases separating them. The CDR3 loop is CASSRRGSMNTEAFF. CDR3 DNA sequence: TGTGCCAGCAGCCGAAGGGGAAGCATGAACACTGAAGCTTTCTTT.

The genes are TRBV27 and TRBJ2-5; D remains unclear. The CDR3 sequence is 13 residues long. V was pared by 5 bases and J by 0 bases, with 7 bases between. Germline loops: CDR1 MNHEY, CDR2 SMNVEV (reference sequence). The CDR3 spells CASSPLYQETQYF. DNA for the CDR3: TGTGCCAGCAGTCCCTTGTACCAAGAGACCCAGTACTTC.

As for this clone: At one end, the junction sequence differs from germline, possibly due to a read error. The rearrangement uses TRBV12-3 or TRBV12-4 and TRBJ1-1; 9 nucleotides agree with TRBD1. The CDR3 runs to 11 residues. The CDR3 coding sequence is TGTGCCAGCAGTTTTGGGGGACAGGGACTCTTT. It encodes CASSFGGQGLF.

This clone was recorded once. The chain recombines TRBV19 with TRBJ2-1; D perhaps matches TRBD1 (6 bases). The CDR3 runs 14 residues. Between the trimmed V and J ends, which lost 10 bases and 0 bases, there was a span of 13 bases. CDR1 and CDR2 (germline): LNHDA, SQIVND (reference sequence). CDR3: CANPTGYSYNEQFF. The CDR3 DNA is TGTGCCAACCCGACAGGCTACTCCTACAATGAGCAGTTCTTC. The full variable domain, rest sourced from reference TRBV19 and TRBJ2-1, is DGGITQSPKYLFRKEGQNVTLSCEQNLNHDAMYWYRQDPGQGLRLIYYSQIVNDFQKGDIAEGYSVSREKKESFPLTVTSAQKNPTAFYLCANPTGYSYNEQFFGPGTRLTVL.

The rearrangement uses TRBV30 and TRBJ2-1, with 8 bases lining up with TRBD2. Germline V lookup: CDR1 GTSNPN, CDR2 SVGIG (reference sequence). The V and J ends lost 2 bases and 8 bases, in that order; junction bases with no gene match: 8. The CDR3 is made up of 14 amino acids. The CDR3 DNA reads TGTGCCTGGAGTCATCTCGGGGGGGCGGATGAGCAGTTCTTC. Its translation: CAWSHLGGADEQFF. Supplemented by reference TRBV30 and TRBJ2-1, the full variable domain reads SQTIHQWPATLVQPVGSPLSLECTVEGTSNPNLYWYRQAAGRGLQLLFYSVGIGQISSEVPQNLSASRPQDRQFILSSKKLLLSDSGFYLCAWSHLGGADEQFFGPGTRLTVL.

The genes are TRBV12-3 or TRBV12-4 and TRBJ1-2, with D perhaps TRBD1 (5 bases). The germline V and J ends were trimmed by 2 bases and 6 bases, with 10 bases remaining between them. The CDR3 contains 13 residues. The CDR3, as DNA: TGTGCCAGCAGTTTACAGGGTCGGGATGGCTACACCTTC. Amino acid sequence: CASSLQGRDGYTF.

Here the CDR3 DNA reads TGCGCCAGCAGCGAGTCGTTAGGCAGGGAGGGGAACACTGAAGCTTTCTTT. This gives the protein CASSESLGREGNTEAFF. The chain recombines TRBV4-1 with TRBJ1-1; D perhaps matches TRBD1 (5 bases). V shed 5 bases and J shed 1 base, with 20 bases lying between them. Germline CDR1 reads MGHRA; CDR2 reads YSYEKL. This CDR3 is 17 amino acids long.

As to this clone: Other DNA sequences from this sample encode an identical CDR3 as well. This chain joins TRBV6-5 and TRBJ1-6; 9 positions match TRBD1. CDR3 length: 14 amino acids. Germline values: CDR1 MNHEY, CDR2 SVGAGI. The V gene end was trimmed by 4 bases and the J gene end by 6 bases; junction bases not matched to a gene: 1. Written as DNA, the CDR3 is TGTGCCAGCAGTTCGGGACAGGGTAATTCACCCCTCCACTTT. Amino acid sequence: CASSSGQGNSPLHF.

In this sample, this clone turned up a few times. The gene calls are TRBV19 and TRBJ1-1, with D possibly being TRBD1 (6 bases). The CDR3 runs 18 residues. V was clipped by 5 bases and J by 1 base, with 23 bases between them. Germline CDR1 reads LNHDA; CDR2 reads SQIVND (reference sequence). The DNA of the CDR3 is TGTGCCAGTAGTCCGCTCCTCCTGAGGGGCAGGGGGAACACTGAAGCTTTCTTT. Translating it yields CASSPLLLRGRGNTEAFF.

The gene calls are TRBV7-8 and TRBJ2-7; D is unclear. The CDR3 consists of 14 residues. Trimming took 1 base from V and 2 from J, leaving 9 bases between them. Germline CDR1 is SGHVS and CDR2 is FQNEAQ. The CDR3 reads CASSLVSGPYEQYF. Here the CDR3 DNA reads TGTGCCAGCAGCTTAGTTTCAGGTCCCTACGAGCAGTACTTC.

The rearrangement uses TRBV20-1 and TRBJ2-7; no reliable D call. This CDR3 spans 10 amino acids. Germline V CDR1 and CDR2: DFQATT, SNEGSKA (reference sequence). V was clipped by 5 bases and J by 2 bases, with 4 bases between them. The CDR3 loop is CSAGTYEQYF. The CDR3 nucleotides are TGCAGTGCTGGCACCTACGAGCAGTACTTC.

This clone was seen only once. V and J are TRBV6-6 and TRBJ2-7; TRBD2 is a possible D gene (6 bases). CDR3 length: 14 residues. Germline V gives CDR1 MNHNY, CDR2 SVGAGI (reference sequence). Trimming removed 6 bases from V and 3 bases from J, with 15 bases in between. DNA for the CDR3: TGTGCCAGCAGGGCTACGGGACTCCGCTACGAGCAGTACTTC. Amino acids: CASRATGLRYEQYF.

This chain uses TRBV20-1 with TRBJ1-4; a weak D match, TRBD1 (5 bases). V gave up 3 bases and J gave up 6 bases, with 17 bases separating them. Germline CDR1 and CDR2: DFQATT and SNEGSKA (reference sequence). The CDR3 is made up of 15 amino acids. The CDR3 sequence is CSASTLGTWDEKLFF. The DNA for the CDR3 is TGCAGTGCTAGTACGCTAGGGACTTGGGATGAAAAACTGTTTTTT.

This clone appeared a single time. The chain carries TRBV5-1 and TRBJ2-7; 10 nucleotides match TRBD2. In germline, CDR1 is SGHRS, CDR2 YFSETQ. J gave up 2 bases and V 2 bases, and 4 bases lay outside the gene matches. The CDR3 covers 15 residues. The CDR3 DNA sequence: TGCGCCAGCAGCTTCCGGACTAGCGGTACCTACGAGCAGTACTTC. Translated, it gives CASSFRTSGTYEQYF.

This chain joins TRBV3-1 (or the pseudogene TRBV3-2) and TRBJ2-3; TRBD2 matches at 9 bases. The CDR3 length is 15 residues. CDR1 and CDR2 (germline): LGHDT, YNNKEL (reference sequence). The ends lost 6 bases at V and 1 base at J; junction bases unmatched: 5. CDR3 sequence: CASRRLAAGTDTQYF. In nucleotides, the CDR3 is TGTGCCAGCAGGCGACTAGCGGCGGGCACAGATACGCAGTATTTT.

The rearrangement uses TRBV5-8 and TRBJ1-1; TRBD1 agrees at 9 bases. The germline V gene encodes CDR1 SGHTS and CDR2 YDEGEE. The CDR3 is made up of 15 amino acids. The V and J ends lost 4 bases and 5 bases, in that order; junction bases with no gene match: 9. CDR3 amino acids: CASSPGQGGWTEAFF. The CDR3 bases are TGTGCCAGCAGCCCGGGACAGGGCGGTTGGACTGAAGCTTTCTTT.

This rearrangement joins TRBV2 to TRBJ1-1; 8 bases are a match to TRBD1. Germline-derived CDR1 and CDR2 are SNHLY and FYNNEI. V trimming: 5 bases; J trimming: 1 base; junction bases outside the gene matches: 6. This CDR3 has 15 residues. This CDR3 is CASSKDRGGNTEAFF. The CDR3 DNA reads as TGTGCCAGCAGTAAAGACAGGGGCGGGAACACTGAAGCTTTCTTT.

The chain combines TRBV11-2 with TRBJ2-7, with D unclear. The germline gives CDR1 SGHAT, CDR2 FQNNGV. The V and J ends lost 0 bases and 3 bases respectively, with 3 bases between them. This CDR3 is 12 amino acids long. The CDR3 sequence: CASSLDNYEQYF. The CDR3 bases are TGTGCCAGCAGCTTAGACAACTACGAGCAGTACTTC. The complete variable domain, with remaining parts taken from reference TRBV11-2 and TRBJ2-7, reads EAGVAQSPRYKIIEKRQSVAFWCNPISGHATLYWYQQILGQGPKLLIQFQNNGVVDDSQLPKDRFSAERLKGVDSTLKIQPAKLEDSAVYLCASSLDNYEQYFGPGTRLTVT.